A single T cell receptor beta chain is shown here with its context. Original processing methods: Estimation of nucleated cell counts relied on the amplification of reference gene primers. Sequenced by immunoSEQ multiplex PCR; TCRdb stores in-frame clones only, minus some. D and trimming were read from the DNA, whereas the V and J calls and clone size are those reported in that table. The table includes 80,000 to 100,000 clones, approximately 86% detected once. This sample was taken from a study of blood T cell repertoires in COVID-19. Study summary: Both acute and convalescent COVID-19 samples were obtained from the United States, Italy and Spain. T cells, B-cell-depleted T cells, or PBMCs provided the cDNA or gDNA that served as material.

Between the trimmed V and J ends, which lost 3 bases and 10 bases, there was a span of 9 bases. The CDR3 spans 11 residues. Germline V lookup: CDR1 MNHEY, CDR2 SMNVEV (reference sequence). Material: peripheral blood. V and J are TRBV27 and TRBJ1-1; D is perhaps TRBD1 (5 bases). The TCR sequence derives from an elderly woman with acute or convalescent COVID-19. CDR3 coding DNA: TGTGCCAGCAGTTTCGCGGACACAGCTTTCTTT. Its translation is CASSFADTAFF.